Listed below are T cell receptor beta chains from one sample, sequenced in a study of blood T cell repertoires in COVID-19. TCRdb's copy holds only in-frame clones and misses some; the assay was immunoSEQ multiplex PCR. The table lists about 190,000 clones, over 80% of them singletons. The sequenced sample consisted of PBMCs or T cells enriched from blood (not recorded which). All receptors come from a young woman who had been exposed to COVID-19. The CDR3 runs from the conserved cysteine through the conserved F or W. A D gene is named only where the DNA matches it firmly.

cdr3_aa cdr3_length j_call d_call v_call
CASSQGTGSYNSPLHF 16 TRBJ1-6 NA TRBV14
CATQRGGQETQYF 13 TRBJ2-5 TRBD2 TRBV10-3
CASSDPGTGGDYGYTF 16 TRBJ1-2 TRBD1 TRBV10-2
CAAGGLGGDTQYF 13 TRBJ2-3 TRBD2 TRBV27
CASGQIGTSGGTQYF 15 TRBJ2-5 TRBD2 TRBV12-5
CASSLEGAGGYTF 13 TRBJ1-2 TRBD1 TRBV7-6
CASSPPEGNQPQHF 14 TRBJ1-5 NA TRBV18
CASSVTGTGANVLTF 15 TRBJ2-6 TRBD1 TRBV2
CASSVGQAPQPQHF 14 TRBJ1-5 TRBD1 TRBV9
CASSSATAEGECGFF 15 TRBJ1-1 NA TRBV6-5
CASSPRTGPYEQYF 14 TRBJ2-7 TRBD1 TRBV27
CASSGAANSPLHF 13 TRBJ1-6 NA TRBV25-1
CASSRDTKGYTF 12 TRBJ1-2 NA TRBV12-3/TRBV12-4
CASSHTGDRGGYTF 14 TRBJ1-2 TRBD1 TRBV4-1
CASSFDSAPNSGNTIYF 17 TRBJ1-3 NA TRBV4-1
CASRLDMAGNTEAFF 15 TRBJ1-1 NA TRBV6-5
CASSLGRSALTGQNQPQHF 19 TRBJ1-5 TRBD1 TRBV7-9
CASSPPRGERAYGYTF 16 TRBJ1-2 NA TRBV13
CASGTGDTIYF 11 TRBJ1-3 NA TRBV12-5
CASSLDVSAYNYGYTF 16 TRBJ1-2 NA TRBV7-2
CASTRVYNSPLHF 13 TRBJ1-6 NA TRBV12-3/TRBV12-4
CASSPSSYEQYF 12 TRBJ2-7 NA TRBV7-2
CASSKVEDGRQGASNQPQHF 20 TRBJ1-5 NA TRBV21-1
CASSYVTGFDGYTF 14 TRBJ1-2 TRBD1 TRBV6-5
CASSQDPAGSKETQYF 16 TRBJ2-5 NA TRBV4-2
CASGLQGIYNEQFF 14 TRBJ2-1 NA TRBV12-5
CASSHGGVYEQYF 13 TRBJ2-7 NA TRBV3-1/TRBV3-2
CAWSVNRGFGNTIYF 15 TRBJ1-3 NA TRBV30
CASSESSGIGSQIGEQYF 18 TRBJ2-7 NA TRBV10-1
CASRSTMTDTQYF 13 TRBJ2-3 NA TRBV10-1
CASSGSGGRTDTQYF 15 TRBJ2-3 TRBD2 TRBV7-2
CASSSRQGRTDTQYF 15 TRBJ2-3 TRBD1 TRBV7-6
CASSSPESGTGNTEAFF 17 TRBJ1-1 TRBD1 TRBV2
CASSLPGDNEQFF 13 TRBJ2-1 NA TRBV7-9
CAWSSVQGSQPQHF 14 TRBJ1-5 TRBD1 TRBV30
CASGKGQGEAFF 12 TRBJ1-1 TRBD1 TRBV12-5
CSVDRFDTEAFF 12 TRBJ1-1 NA TRBV29-1
CASSQRGNTEAFF 13 TRBJ1-1 NA TRBV14
CASKEQGAPYEQYF 14 TRBJ2-7 TRBD1 TRBV2
CASSPTSGGAGISYEQYF 18 TRBJ2-7 TRBD2 TRBV4-3
CASSFRGFSYEQYF 14 TRBJ2-7 NA TRBV7-2
CASSWTGRPEAFF 13 TRBJ1-1 TRBD1 TRBV7-9
CASSSSGDGNTIYF 14 TRBJ1-3 NA TRBV19
CASIDRVSGTEAFF 14 TRBJ1-1 TRBD1 TRBV10-2
CASSTFTATNEKLFF 15 TRBJ1-4 NA TRBV18
CASSLSSLAGGRYNEQFF 18 TRBJ2-1 TRBD2 TRBV28
CASRPRVGYGYTF 13 TRBJ1-2 NA TRBV12-3/TRBV12-4
CASSLTGYEQYF 12 TRBJ2-7 NA TRBV7-2
CASSYLLATDTQYF 14 TRBJ2-3 NA TRBV6-2/TRBV6-3
CASSVAGTGKKPLHF 15 TRBJ1-6 NA TRBV10-2
CASSNSRGYTEAFF 14 TRBJ1-1 NA TRBV6-5
CASSLERGGFTGELFF 16 TRBJ2-2 TRBD2 TRBV11-2
CASSEYQGRYNEQFF 15 TRBJ2-1 NA TRBV10-1
CASSEGGERDLYGYTF 16 TRBJ1-2 NA TRBV25-1
CATSDTTGVFTGELFF 16 TRBJ2-2 TRBD1 TRBV24-1
CASSSSRASYEQYF 14 TRBJ2-7 NA TRBV7-6
CASSDSLSNTEAFF 14 TRBJ1-1 NA TRBV5-1
CASSFWAGGDTEAFF 15 TRBJ1-1 NA TRBV27